The rows below give T cell receptor beta chains drawn from one sample of a study of CD8 T cells in Susac syndrome. TCRdb itself ran the immunoSEQ multiplex PCR reads through MiXCR, one entry per CDR3 protein. The data show a few hundred thousand distinct CDR3 sequences, 95% seen once. Material: CD4+ T cells from PBMCs. These receptors were collected from a human donor with multiple sclerosis. Both conserved end residues are part of each CDR3. The order of the fields is CDR3 length, D gene, clone size, V gene, J gene, CDR3 protein, CDR3 DNA. A D gene is named only where the DNA matches it firmly. A clone size is listed for some rows: how often the clone was seen (once, few, many), or a class if it is expanded.

16	-	-	TRBV6-1	TRBJ1-6	CASSLSGRGGNSPLHF	TGTGCCAGCAGCCTATCCGGACGGGGCGGGAATTCACCCCTCCACTTT
12	-	once	TRBV20-1	TRBJ2-4	CSATTPGSIQYF	TGCAGTGCTACCACGCCCGGGTCCATTCAGTACTTC
16	-	-	TRBV30	TRBJ1-1	CAWSVTGPLRNTEAFF	TGTGCCTGGAGTGTAACAGGGCCTCTCCGAAACACTGAAGCTTTCTTT
14	-	-	TRBV5-1	TRBJ2-1	CASSLIRAYNEQFF	TGCGCCAGCAGCTTGATCCGGGCGTACAATGAGCAGTTCTTC
14	-	-	TRBV25-1	TRBJ2-7	CASSPRFSSYEQYF	TGTGCCAGCAGTCCCCGCTTCAGTTCCTACGAGCAGTACTTC
14	-	-	TRBV29-1	TRBJ2-5	CSVGGRSSQETQYF	TGCAGCGTTGGGGGCCGATCCTCCCAAGAGACCCAGTACTTC
14	-	-	TRBV5-1	TRBJ1-2	CASSLDGRPYGYTF	TGCGCCAGCAGCTTGGATGGCCGTCCATATGGCTACACCTTC
13	-	-	TRBV9	TRBJ2-2	CASSVTRSGELFF	TGTGCCAGCAGCGTAACCCGGAGCGGGGAGCTGTTTTTT
12	-	-	TRBV20-1	TRBJ2-5	CSARVAEETQYF	TGCAGTGCTAGAGTGGCTGAAGAGACCCAGTACTTC
13	-	once	TRBV19	TRBJ2-7	CASSIRHPYEQYF	TGTGCCAGTAGTATCAGACACCCATACGAGCAGTACTTC
11	-	-	TRBV28	TRBJ2-2	CASRDDGELFF	TGTGCCAGTAGGGACGACGGGGAGCTGTTTTTT
14	TRBD1	-	TRBV12-3/TRBV12-4	TRBJ2-1	CASRTTGFSNEQFF	TGTGCCAGCAGGACGACAGGGTTCAGCAATGAGCAGTTCTTC
15	-	-	TRBV12-3/TRBV12-4	TRBJ2-3	CASSLGGKVLDTQYF	TGTGCCAGCAGTTTGGGTGGGAAGGTTTTGGATACGCAGTATTTT
15	-	-	TRBV12-3/TRBV12-4	TRBJ1-6	CASSKRGAGLSPLHF	TGTGCCAGCAGTAAAAGAGGCGCAGGTTTGTCACCCCTCCACTTT
16	-	-	TRBV4-2	TRBJ1-6	CASSQESTGSTSPLHF	TGTGCCAGCAGCCAAGAGAGTACAGGGTCTACTTCACCCCTCCACTTT
12	-	-	TRBV30	TRBJ2-3	CAWSARTDTQYF	TGTGCCTGGAGTGCCAGAACAGATACGCAGTATTTT
12	-	-	TRBV29-1	TRBJ1-1	CSVTPGPTEAFF	TGCAGCGTTACCCCGGGACCCACTGAAGCTTTCTTT
12	TRBD1	-	TRBV29-1	TRBJ1-1	CSVGQAVAEAFF	TGCAGCGTAGGACAGGCGGTCGCTGAAGCTTTCTTT
12	-	-	TRBV2	TRBJ2-1	CASTREVNEQFF	TGTGCCAGCACCAGGGAGGTTAATGAGCAGTTCTTC
15	-	-	TRBV9	TRBJ2-2	CASSVEVLNTGELFF	TGTGCCAGCAGCGTAGAGGTCTTAAACACCGGGGAGCTGTTTTTT
15	-	-	TRBV7-9	TRBJ1-4	CASSSDPPANEKLFF	TGTGCCAGCAGCTCGGATCCGCCGGCTAATGAAAAACTGTTTTTT
15	TRBD1	-	TRBV28	TRBJ2-5	CASSTSTGIQETQYF	TGTGCCAGCAGTACATCGACAGGGATCCAAGAGACCCAGTACTTC
12	-	-	TRBV20-1	TRBJ2-7	CSAGRNSYEQYF	TGCAGTGCTGGCCGGAATTCGTACGAGCAGTACTTC
15	-	-	TRBV12-3/TRBV12-4	TRBJ2-2	CASSLLGADTGELFF	TGTGCCAGCAGCCTCTTGGGGGCCGACACCGGGGAGCTGTTTTTT
14	TRBD1	once	TRBV12-3/TRBV12-4	TRBJ1-2	CASSSTGGGYGYTF	TGTGCCAGCAGCTCGACAGGGGGTGGCTATGGCTACACCTTC
16	TRBD2	-	TRBV20-1	TRBJ2-5	CSATRLAGKYQETQYF	TGCAGTGCCACCAGACTAGCGGGGAAGTACCAAGAGACCCAGTACTTC
16	-	-	TRBV23-1	TRBJ2-4	CASSHLGNLAKNIQYF	TGCGCCAGCAGTCATCTAGGGAATCTAGCCAAAAACATTCAGTACTTC